This TCR beta chain was identified in a study of shared clonotypes between healthy human individuals. Turning to the study itself: Researchers assigned three CD4 naive, three CD4 memory, two CD8 naive and one CD8 memory plate to each donor. Study results and caveats: Larger richness was generally estimated for naive than memory subsets.

About this clone itself: Its antigen is not identified.

The authors split each subset's genomic DNA evenly across several immunoSEQ plates. Some clones are missing from TCRdb's copy, which holds only in-frame ones; the method was immunoSEQ multiplex PCR. Of approximately 720,000 clones detected, approximately 79% appear once; the ten largest clones hold under 2%. CDR1 and CDR2 (germline): LNHDA, SQIVND (reference sequence). CDR3 length equals 14 residues. Trimming pared 1 base from V and 7 bases from J, leaving 11 bases between. The chain employs TRBV19 and TRBJ2-1; D perhaps matches TRBD1 (6 bases). This sequence was found in a woman between 25 and 40 years old in good health. The sample taken for sequencing was memory CD4+ T cells sorted from blood. Stated subset: CD45RA-negative fraction. CDR3 DNA sequence: TGTGCCAGTAGTATAGCCCCGGACAGAAATGAGCAGTTCTTC. Residues: CASSIAPDRNEQFF.